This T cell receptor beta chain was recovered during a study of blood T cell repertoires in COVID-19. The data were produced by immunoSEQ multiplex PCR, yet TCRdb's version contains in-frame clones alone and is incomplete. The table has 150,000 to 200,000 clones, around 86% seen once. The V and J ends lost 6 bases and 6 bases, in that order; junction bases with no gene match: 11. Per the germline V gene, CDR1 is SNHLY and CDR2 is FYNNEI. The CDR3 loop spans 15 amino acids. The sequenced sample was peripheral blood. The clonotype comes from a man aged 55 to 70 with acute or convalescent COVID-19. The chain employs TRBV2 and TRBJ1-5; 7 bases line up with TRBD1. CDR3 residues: CASRPTKGAGQPQHF. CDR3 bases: TGTGCCAGCAGACCCACGAAGGGGGCTGGTCAGCCCCAGCATTTT.